The clone carrying this T cell receptor beta chain ranks as medium-sized in terms of frequency. Its antigen is undetermined. TRB amplification used approximately 270 ng of peripheral blood genomic DNA. Multiplex touch-down PCR amplified TRB using TRB-A and TRB-B pools in one tube. TCRdb reprocessed the multiplex PCR reads, with one entry per CDR3 protein and no DNA. The table counts 3,500 to 4,000 distinct CDR3 sequences; about 15% lies in the top ten. The data derive from a study of T cell clusters in autoimmune cytopenias. Study details: The median distinct TRB clonotype count was about 2,500 per sample, from a median roughly 47,000 reads. Study outcomes and limitations: The T cell clusters were defined only in silico, without experimental functional validation. No cluster-lack signature appeared between secondary cytopenia and chronic lymphocytic leukemia patients, apparently due to lymphoma masking.

This clonotype was sampled from a human donor with an autoimmune cytopenia or autoimmune hepatitis (not recorded which). Sequencing was carried out using peripheral blood.

The CDR3 here is CSAGPGTDTQYF. The V call is TRBV20-1, the J call TRBJ2-3; TCRdb returns TRBD1, unconfirmable since there is no DNA. The CDR3 is 12 residues long. The germline V gene encodes CDR1 DFQATT and CDR2 SNEGSKA (reference sequence).